Listed here are 25 T cell receptor beta chains from one sample, sequenced in a study of cytomegalovirus exposure and HLA in healthy donors. A multiplex PCR was run with 60 Vbeta primers and 13 Jbeta primers. Method: immunoSEQ multiplex PCR; TCRdb's copy keeps in-frame clones and lacks some. Among about 130,000 clones listed, roughly 70% were seen once. Sequenced: PBMCs. The source is a man aged 30 to 45 in good health and CMV-seronegative.

The CDR3: CASSVRGLGTDTQYF. CDR3 coding DNA: TGTGCCAGCAGCGTGCGGGGATTAGGCACAGATACGCAGTATTTT. The chain joins TRBV9 to TRBJ2-3, with D maybe TRBD2 (6 bases). The CDR3 totals 15 residues. The V end was cut by 2 bases, the J end by 1 base, with 11 bases between. Germline lookup yields CDR1 SGDLS and CDR2 YYNGEE.

V and J are TRBV30 and TRBJ1-4; tentatively, D is TRBD1 (6 bases). Germline V lookup: CDR1 GTSNPN, CDR2 SVGIG (reference sequence). This CDR3 comprises 15 residues. V dropped 0 bases and J dropped 4 bases, with 12 bases sitting between them. The CDR3: CAWSVRGIGNEKLFF. The CDR3 DNA follows: TGTGCCTGGAGTGTCAGGGGAATAGGTAATGAAAAACTGTTTTTT.

The count of this clone is one. The chain uses TRBV4-2 and TRBJ2-1; TRBD2 is a possible D gene (6 bases). The CDR3 is 15 residues long. Deletions cut 0 bases from V and 6 bases from J, with 12 bases between. Germline lookup yields CDR1 LGHNA and CDR2 YNFKEQ. The CDR3 protein is CASSQEWGRTNEQFF. The CDR3 DNA sequence: TGTGCCAGCAGCCAAGAGTGGGGGAGGACCAATGAGCAGTTCTTC.

The chain is built from TRBV5-4 and TRBJ1-2; D remains ambiguous. Per the germline V gene, CDR1 is SGHNT and CDR2 is YYREEE (reference sequence). The CDR3 runs 12 residues. The germline V and J ends were trimmed by 2 bases and 5 bases, with 7 bases remaining between them. CDR3 loop: CASSFPGYGYTF. As DNA, the CDR3 is TGTGCCAGCAGCTTTCCAGGTTATGGCTACACCTTC.

The CDR3 protein is CASSLGRGGNEQFF. For the CDR3, the DNA is TGTGCCAGCAGCTTAGGGCGGGGGGGCAATGAGCAGTTCTTC. The J gene is TRBJ2-1, the V gene TRBV7-2; TRBD2 aligns across 9 bases. This CDR3 is built from 14 residues. CDR1 and CDR2 from the germline V gene are SGHTA and FQGNSA. Trimming cost V 1 base and J 6 bases; bases outside gene matches: 1. The entire variable domain, with the rest obtained from reference TRBV7-2 and TRBJ2-1, is as follows: GAGVSQSPSNKVTEKGKDVELRCDPISGHTALYWYRQSLGQGLEFLIYFQGNSAPDKSGLPSDRFSAERTGGSVSTLTIQRTQQEDSAVYLCASSLGRGGNEQFFGPGTRLTVL.

This clone showed up just a few times. The V call is TRBV30, the J call TRBJ1-1; TRBD1 agrees at 7 bases. Germline CDR1 reads GTSNPN; CDR2 reads SVGIG (reference sequence). Trimming took 3 bases from V and 7 from J; bases not matched to a gene: 2. The CDR3 runs to 11 residues. The CDR3 region has the DNA TGTGCCTGGAGGGACAGGCATGAAGCTTTCTTT. Protein sequence: CAWRDRHEAFF.

As concerns this clone: The junction does not match germline at one end; this may be a read error. The J gene is TRBJ2-1, the V gene TRBV7-7; TRBD1 is a possible D gene (6 bases). Looked up from germline, CDR1 is SSHAT and CDR2 is FNYEAQ (reference sequence). The CDR3 runs to 15 residues. CDR3 in DNA: TGTGCTAGCAGCTTAGCCGGCAGGGGATACAATGAGCAGTTCTTC. It is translated as CASSLAGRGYNEQFF.

The J gene is TRBJ1-5, the V gene TRBV7-2; D unclear. V shed 3 bases and J shed 6 bases, with 6 bases lying between them. CDR1 and CDR2 from the germline V gene are SGHTA and FQGNSA. The CDR3 covers 12 residues. CDR3 region: CASSFLGQPQHF. In DNA, the CDR3 is TGTGCCAGCAGCTTTCTCGGTCAGCCCCAGCATTTT.

This chain uses TRBV28 with TRBJ2-7; unclear D gene. The CDR3 has 13 residues. V shed 6 bases and J shed 7 bases, with 16 bases lying between them. Germline CDR1 reads MDHEN; CDR2 reads SYDVKM. In DNA, the CDR3 is TGTGCCAGCAGCCATGGCCAAGCTAGAGAGCAGTACTTC. It translates to CASSHGQAREQYF.

This clone was observed a few times. This chain joins TRBV2 and TRBJ1-1; D unclear. Trimming removed 1 base at V and 7 bases at J, with 7 bases between. This CDR3 spans 12 amino acids. Germline loops: CDR1 SNHLY, CDR2 FYNNEI. CDR3 coding DNA: TGTGCCAGCAGTGAAGTGCGGCTTGAAGCTTTCTTT. This encodes CASSEVRLEAFF.

V gene TRBV19 combines with J gene TRBJ2-1; TRBD1 agrees at 9 bases. CDR1 is LNHDA and CDR2 is SQIVND in the germline V gene (reference sequence). The CDR3 spans 16 residues. V shed 7 bases, J shed 9 bases, and the junction held 16 bases outside the gene matches. CDR3 in DNA: TGTGCCAGTACCCTGGGACAGGGAAACGGTTGGGGTGAGCAGTTCTTC. Translating it yields CASTLGQGNGWGEQFF. The full variable domain, its missing parts supplied by reference TRBV19 and TRBJ2-1, is DGGITQSPKYLFRKEGQNVTLSCEQNLNHDAMYWYRQDPGQGLRLIYYSQIVNDFQKGDIAEGYSVSREKKESFPLTVTSAQKNPTAFYLCASTLGQGNGWGEQFFGPGTRLTVL.

The gene calls are TRBV7-9 and TRBJ2-1; TRBD1 matches 7 bases. The CDR3 is 18 residues long. Losses at the gene ends were 5 bases for V and 0 bases for J; bases not matched to a gene: 13. Germline lookup yields CDR1 SEHNR and CDR2 FQNEAQ (reference sequence). CDR3 bases: TGTGCCAGCAGCCCTGGGACAGCCCGGGTGAGCTCCTACAATGAGCAGTTCTTC. This encodes CASSPGTARVSSYNEQFF.

This clone has just a few counts. The chain couples TRBV6-5 to TRBJ1-2, with 9 bases fitting TRBD1. The V gene end was trimmed by 4 bases and the J gene end by 8 bases; junction bases not matched to a gene: 8. The CDR3 loop spans 14 amino acids. Germline CDR1 MNHEY, CDR2 SVGAGI. The CDR3 is CASSSPGTGFGYTF. The CDR3 DNA reads as TGTGCCAGCAGTTCCCCCGGGACAGGGTTCGGCTACACCTTC.

The genes are TRBV19 and TRBJ1-2; 8 nucleotides line up with TRBD1. J lost 2 bases, V lost 3 bases, and 2 bases had no gene match. The CDR3 has 14 amino acids. The germline V gene has CDR1 LNHDA and CDR2 SQIVND (reference sequence). The CDR3 loop reads CASSIYRGNYGYTF. The CDR3 region has the DNA TGTGCCAGTAGTATCTACAGGGGGAACTATGGCTACACCTTC.

The rearrangement uses TRBV6-6 and TRBJ1-2, with D maybe TRBD1 (6 bases). This CDR3 region has 14 residues. From germline, CDR1 is MNHNY and CDR2 SVGAGI (reference sequence). Trimming cost V 4 bases and J 0 bases, with 9 bases left between them. CDR3 nucleotide sequence: TGTGCCAGCAGTTTACAGGGAGCTAACTATGGCTACACCTTC. Translated: CASSLQGANYGYTF.

V is TRBV7-9 and J is TRBJ2-5, with TRBD2 as a possible D gene (6 bases). The CDR3 has 12 amino acids. V was shortened by 2 bases and J by 11 bases, with 12 bases between the two germline ends. Germline CDR1 and CDR2: SEHNR and FQNEAQ (reference sequence). The CDR3 coding sequence is TGTGCCAGCAGCTTACCAGGCGGGGAGCAGTACTTC. Protein sequence: CASSLPGGEQYF. The whole variable domain, remainder taken from reference TRBV7-9 and TRBJ2-5, is DTGVSQNPRHKITKRGQNVTFRCDPISEHNRLYWYRQTLGQGPEFLTYFQNEAQLEKSRLLSDRFSAERPKGSFSTLEIQRTEQGDSAMYLCASSLPGGEQYFGPGTRLLVL.

This rearrangement joins TRBV6-6 to TRBJ2-1; 7 bases are shared with TRBD2. J gave up 8 bases and V 2 bases, and 0 bases lay outside the gene matches. Germline CDR1 and CDR2: MNHNY and SVGAGI (reference sequence). The CDR3 has 12 residues. The DNA for the CDR3 is TGTGCCAGCAGTTACCGGGGGGATGAGCAGTTCTTC. This encodes CASSYRGDEQFF.

This clone has more than one count but fewer than ten. V and J are TRBV6-5 and TRBJ1-6; perhaps TRBD1 as D (5 bases). Germline V lookup: CDR1 MNHEY, CDR2 SVGAGI. Between the trimmed V and J ends, which lost 7 bases and 7 bases, there was a span of 14 bases. The CDR3 has 14 amino acids. CDR3 loop: CASKVGEENSPLHF. The CDR3 coding sequence is TGTGCCAGCAAGGTGGGGGAGGAAAATTCACCCCTCCACTTT.

V is TRBV7-9 and J is TRBJ2-7; D remains unclear. CDR3 length equals 12 residues. The V end was cut by 4 bases, the J end by 0 bases, with 4 bases between. The germline V gene encodes CDR1 SEHNR and CDR2 FQNEAQ (reference sequence). This chain's CDR3 is CASSSSSYEQYF. As DNA, the CDR3 is TGTGCCAGCAGCTCCAGCTCCTACGAGCAGTACTTC.

In the case of this clone: An end of the junction differs from the germline gene, which may be a read error. V is TRBV7-9 and J is TRBJ1-4; D remains ambiguous. The CDR3 length is 13 residues. The V gene's germline CDR1 is SEHNR and CDR2 FQNEAQ (reference sequence). The CDR3 is CSSSSTRGEKLFF. In DNA, the CDR3 is TGTTCCAGCAGCTCCACTAGAGGGGAAAAACTGTTTTTT. The variable domain in full, completed from reference TRBV7-9 and TRBJ1-4, reads DTGVSQNPRHKITKRGQNVTFRCDPISEHNRLYWYRQTLGQGPEFLTYFQNEAQLEKSRLLSDRFSAERPKGSFSTLEIQRTEQGDSAMYLCSSSSTRGEKLFFGSGTQLSVL.

This chain uses TRBV7-2 with TRBJ1-3; D remains unclear. The germline V gene has CDR1 SGHTA and CDR2 FQGNSA. V was cut by 5 bases and J by 4 bases, with 12 bases left in between. This CDR3 has 14 residues. The CDR3 DNA reads as TGTGCCAGCAGCCCCCCGGGATCGGGAAACACCATATATTTT. As protein: CASSPPGSGNTIYF.

The chain is built from TRBV9 and TRBJ1-1, with unresolved D. The V end was cut by 0 bases, the J end by 4 bases, with 16 bases between. This CDR3 has 16 residues. Germline lookup yields CDR1 SGDLS and CDR2 YYNGEE. In nucleotides, the CDR3 is TGTGCCAGCAGCGTAGCTAGTAGAGGAGCGGGCACTGAAGCTTTCTTT. Translated, it gives CASSVASRGAGTEAFF. Full variable domain (missing parts from reference TRBV9 and TRBJ1-1): DSGVTQTPKHLITATGQRVTLRCSPRSGDLSVYWYQQSLDQGLQFLIQYYNGEERAKGNILERFSAQQFPDLHSELNLSSLELGDSALYFCASSVASRGAGTEAFFGQGTRLTVV.

Comments on this clone: The germline gene is not matched at one end of the junction; a read error may be the cause. The chain has TRBV7-9 and TRBJ2-3, with 10 nucleotides matching TRBD2. This CDR3 has 15 residues. Germline loops: CDR1 SEHNR, CDR2 FQNEAQ (reference sequence). The CDR3 bases are TGTGCCAGCAGCGTAGCGGGGGGAATCTCAGATACGCAGTATTTT. Its protein product is CASSVAGGISDTQYF. Together with reference TRBV7-9 and TRBJ2-3, the CDR3 gives the full variable domain: DTGVSQNPRHKITKRGQNVTFRCDPISEHNRLYWYRQTLGQGPEFLTYFQNEAQLEKSRLLSDRFSAERPKGSFSTLEIQRTEQGDSAMYLCASSVAGGISDTQYFGPGTRLTVL.

This clone showed up just a few times. V is TRBV6-5 and J is TRBJ1-5; D is unresolved. V lost 4 bases and J 7 bases, leaving 8 bases between the germline ends. Looked up from germline, CDR1 is MNHEY and CDR2 is SVGAGI. The CDR3 runs 12 residues. The chain's CDR3 is CASSSEGQPQHF. The DNA for the CDR3 is TGTGCCAGCAGTTCAGAGGGACAGCCCCAGCATTTT.

The chain uses TRBV29-1 and TRBJ1-2; 8 bases are a match to TRBD1. CDR1 is SQVTM, CDR2 ANQGSEA, per germline. Losses at the gene ends were 4 bases for V and 5 bases for J; bases not matched to a gene: 3. The CDR3 runs to 12 residues. The DNA for the CDR3 is TGCAGCGTTGCAGGGGGCGCGTATGGCTACACCTTC. Translating gives CSVAGGAYGYTF.